This T cell receptor (beta chain) derives from a study of blood T cell repertoires in COVID-19. Study-level background: In each case, the material was cDNA or gDNA derived from T cells, B-cell-depleted T cells, or PBMCs.

V was pared by 4 bases and J by 3 bases, with 9 bases of the junction left unmatched. The CDR3 totals 16 residues. The germline V gene has CDR1 SGDLS and CDR2 YYNGEE. As originally analysed: Reference gene primer amplification in the assay estimated nucleated cell counts. Libraries were prepared by immunoSEQ multiplex PCR; TCRdb keeps only in-frame clonotypes and omits some of them. The V and J calls and clone size are taken from that table; D and trimming were inferred from the DNA. The data contain 200,000 to 250,000 clones, approximately 90% of them singletons. The chain combines TRBV9 with TRBJ2-7, with 11 positions matching TRBD2. The source material was peripheral blood. The TCR was taken from a man aged 60 to 75 with COVID-19, enrolled during active disease. The CDR3 loop is CASSPTPGLADYEQYF. CDR3 DNA sequence: TGTGCCAGCAGCCCCACGCCGGGACTAGCGGACTACGAGCAGTACTTC.